Shown below are 9 T cell receptor beta chains from a single sample sequenced in a study of cytomegalovirus exposure and HLA in healthy donors. Both 60 Vbeta primers and 13 Jbeta primers went into the PCR. Produced via immunoSEQ multiplex PCR; TCRdb's table is partial and in-frame only. The data contain about 130,000 clones, about 81% of them singletons. Material: PBMCs. Source of these receptors: a woman in her 30s in good health and CMV-seronegative.

CDR3 bases: TGCAGCGGTAAGGTTGACAGGACCTACAATGAGCAGTTCTTC. Translation gives CSGKVDRTYNEQFF. J is TRBJ2-1 and V is TRBV29-1; TRBD1 might be the D (6 bases). CDR1 SQVTM and CDR2 ANQGSEA come from the germline V gene. There are 14 residues in the CDR3. The V gene lost 7 bases and the J gene lost 2 bases, with 15 bases spanning the gap.

The CDR3 DNA reads TGTGCCAGCAAAGTGGGGGCCTATGGCTACGAGCAGTACTTC. Protein sequence: CASKVGAYGYEQYF. The rearrangement joins TRBV6-5 to TRBJ2-7; perhaps TRBD1 as D (6 bases). Between the trimmed V and J ends, which lost 7 bases and 3 bases, there was a span of 16 bases. The CDR3 spans 14 residues. The germline CDR1 and CDR2 sequences are MNHEY and SVGAGI.

The chain recombines TRBV7-9 with TRBJ1-6; perhaps TRBD1 as D (6 bases). Germline V gene sequence: CDR1 SEHNR, CDR2 FQNEAQ (reference sequence). The CDR3 is made up of 15 amino acids. Trimming shortened V by 5 bases and J by 7 bases, and 15 bases separated the two germline ends. The CDR3 reads CASSDLTGYNSPLHF. CDR3 DNA sequence: TGTGCCAGCAGCGACCTAACAGGGTACAATTCACCCCTCCACTTT.

CDR3 nucleotides: TGCGCCAGACAGGGGGTGGGGGCCGGGGAGCTGTTTTTT. Translation gives CARQGVGAGELFF. This chain links TRBV23-1 with TRBJ2-2, with 8 bases identical to TRBD1. TRBV23-1 falls under the ORF class, with uncertain function. With V trimmed by 9 bases and J by 6 bases, 6 bases remained unmatched. CDR3 size: 13 residues.

The chain carries TRBV30 and TRBJ1-6, with D possibly matching TRBD1 (5 bases). Germline lookup yields CDR1 GTSNPN and CDR2 SVGIG (reference sequence). The CDR3 has 13 residues. V dropped 2 bases and J dropped 7 bases, with 9 bases sitting between them. CDR3 DNA sequence: TGTGCCTGGAGTAAGGGGCTAAATTCACCCCTCCACTTT. Protein: CAWSKGLNSPLHF.

The V and J genes are TRBV29-1 and TRBJ2-7; tentatively, D is TRBD2 (5 bases). The CDR3 contains 13 residues. V was cut by 4 bases and J by 0 bases, with 10 bases left in between. Germline CDR1 and CDR2: SQVTM and ANQGSEA. CDR3 nucleotide sequence: TGCAGCGTTGGAGGGCAGAGCTCCTACGAGCAGTACTTC. Translation: CSVGGQSSYEQYF.

J is TRBJ2-1 and V is TRBV7-9; 8 nucleotides line up with TRBD1. This CDR3 is built from 12 residues. The germline V gene has CDR1 SEHNR and CDR2 FQNEAQ (reference sequence). Trimming cost V 8 bases and J 12 bases; bases outside gene matches: 9. DNA for the CDR3: TGTGCCAGCGAGGGGACAGGCTTTTGGCAGTTCTTC. As protein: CASEGTGFWQFF.

The chain is built from TRBV20-1 and TRBJ2-1; D is uncertain. This CDR3 contains 11 residues. Germline lookup yields CDR1 DFQATT and CDR2 SNEGSKA (reference sequence). V was trimmed by 0 bases and J by 9 bases, leaving 6 bases between them. The CDR3 nucleotides are TGCAGTGCTAGAGAAGACATTGAGCAGTTCTTC. This gives the protein CSAREDIEQFF.

The V call is TRBV6-5, the J call TRBJ1-1; 9 bases agree with TRBD1. In germline, CDR1 is MNHEY, CDR2 SVGAGI. The J segment lost 0 bases and the V segment lost 0 bases, leaving 2 bases of the junction unmatched. This CDR3 contains 16 residues. As DNA, the CDR3 is TGTGCCAGCAGTTACTCGGGACAGGGAATGAACACTGAAGCTTTCTTT. Its protein product is CASSYSGQGMNTEAFF.